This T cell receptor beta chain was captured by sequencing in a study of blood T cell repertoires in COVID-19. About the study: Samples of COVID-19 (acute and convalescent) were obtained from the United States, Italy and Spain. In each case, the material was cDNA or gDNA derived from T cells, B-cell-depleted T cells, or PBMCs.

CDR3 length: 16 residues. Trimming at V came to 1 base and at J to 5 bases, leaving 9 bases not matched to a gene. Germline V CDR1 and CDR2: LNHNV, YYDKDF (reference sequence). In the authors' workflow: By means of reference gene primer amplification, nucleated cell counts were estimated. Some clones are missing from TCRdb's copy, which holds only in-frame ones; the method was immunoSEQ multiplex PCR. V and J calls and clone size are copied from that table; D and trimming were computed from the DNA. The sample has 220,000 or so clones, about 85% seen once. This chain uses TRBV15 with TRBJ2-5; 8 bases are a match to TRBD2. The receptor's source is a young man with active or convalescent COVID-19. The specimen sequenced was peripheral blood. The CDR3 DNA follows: TGTGCCACCAGCAGAGGGAGCGGGAGCCCTCGGGAGACCCAGTACTTC. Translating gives CATSRGSGSPRETQYF.